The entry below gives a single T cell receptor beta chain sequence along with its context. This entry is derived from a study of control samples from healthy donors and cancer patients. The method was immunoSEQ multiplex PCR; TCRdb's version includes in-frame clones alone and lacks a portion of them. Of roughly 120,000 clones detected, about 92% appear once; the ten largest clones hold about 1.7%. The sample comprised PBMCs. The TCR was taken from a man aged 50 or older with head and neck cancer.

CDR3 sequence: CASSLGGTENGYTF. CDR3 in DNA: TGCGCCAGCAGCTTGGGCGGGACGGAAAATGGCTACACCTTC. The chain combines TRBV5-1 with TRBJ1-2, with D perhaps matching TRBD1 (5 bases). Trimming pared 0 bases from V and 6 bases from J, leaving 12 bases between. CDR3 length: 14 amino acids. CDR1 and CDR2 (germline): SGHRS, YFSETQ.